One and the same sample provided the 30 T cell receptor beta chains below, sequenced in a study of cytomegalovirus exposure and HLA in healthy donors. Primers: 60 Vbeta forward and 13 Jbeta reverse. Sequenced by immunoSEQ multiplex PCR; TCRdb stores in-frame clones only, minus some. The sample lists roughly 93,000 clones, just over 75% occurring once. Source material: PBMCs. These receptors were taken from a man younger than 40 in good health and CMV-seronegative.

The V call is TRBV19, the J call TRBJ1-4; 7 bases are a match to TRBD1. CDR3 length: 15 residues. Germline CDR1 reads LNHDA; CDR2 reads SQIVND (reference sequence). The V gene end was trimmed by 0 bases and the J gene end by 8 bases; junction bases not matched to a gene: 6. The CDR3 nucleotides are TGTGCCAGTAGTATAGATCGGACAGGCAAGGAAAAACTGTTTTTT. This translates into CASSIDRTGKEKLFF.

This rearrangement joins TRBV14 to TRBJ2-1; 9 bases map to TRBD1. Germline-derived CDR1 and CDR2 are SGHDN and FVKESK. The CDR3 runs 13 residues. Unmatched junction bases numbered 2, after V lost 1 base and J lost 10 bases. The CDR3 reads CASSQAGTGEQFF. The CDR3 DNA follows: TGTGCCAGCAGCCAAGCCGGGACAGGGGAGCAGTTCTTC.

The J gene is TRBJ2-1, the V gene TRBV18, with 9 bases matching TRBD2. The germline V gene has CDR1 KGHSH and CDR2 LQKENI. Trimming at V came to 3 bases and at J to 6 bases, leaving 3 bases not matched to a gene. The CDR3 extends over 14 amino acids. The CDR3 sequence: CASSPYSGSNEQFF. CDR3 bases: TGTGCCAGCTCACCCTATAGCGGGAGCAATGAGCAGTTCTTC.

The rearrangement uses TRBV18 and TRBJ2-7, with a tentative D call TRBD1 (5 bases). Trimming removed 1 base from V and 5 bases from J, with 6 bases in between. Looked up from germline, CDR1 is KGHSH and CDR2 is LQKENI. This CDR3 comprises 12 residues. The DNA for the CDR3 is TGTGCCAGCTCACCACGCAGGGACGAGCAGTACTTC. This gives the protein CASSPRRDEQYF.

The chain combines TRBV9 with TRBJ1-3, with 7 positions matching TRBD1. Germline-derived CDR1 and CDR2 are SGDLS and YYNGEE. J was trimmed by 4 bases and V by 1 base; bases with no gene match: 5. CDR3 size: 15 residues. Written as DNA, the CDR3 is TGTGCCAGCAGCGTAAAAGGGGGCGGCGGAAACACCATATATTTT. Its translation: CASSVKGGGGNTIYF.

The DNA of the CDR3 is TGTGCCAGCAGCCCGACCGTTGGGGGGGGCTACAATGAGCAGTTCTTC. It encodes CASSPTVGGGYNEQFF. The chain uses TRBV7-3 and TRBJ2-1, with 7 bases fitting TRBD2. CDR1 and CDR2 from the germline V gene are SGHTA and FQGTGA. V shed 5 bases, J shed 3 bases, and the junction held 10 bases outside the gene matches. The CDR3 totals 16 residues.

The genes are TRBV6-1 and TRBJ2-5; the match to TRBD2 covers 8 bases. Germline lookup yields CDR1 MNHNS and CDR2 SASEGT. The trim removed 1 base at V and 5 bases at J, leaving 15 bases unmatched. This CDR3 is built from 18 residues. The CDR3 coding sequence is TGTGCCAGCAGTGAAGTGGTGTGGGGGCGGGAGGCCCCCGAGACCCAGTACTTC. Translating it yields CASSEVVWGREAPETQYF.

This clone came up once. The V call is TRBV2, the J call TRBJ1-5, with 8 bases matching TRBD1. This CDR3 spans 16 amino acids. Germline values: CDR1 SNHLY, CDR2 FYNNEI. The ends lost 6 bases at V and 0 bases at J; junction bases unmatched: 7. CDR3 in DNA: TGTGCCAGCAGCGGACAGGGTTGGTATAGCAATCAGCCCCAGCATTTT. Encoded protein: CASSGQGWYSNQPQHF.

The V and J genes are TRBV7-6 and TRBJ2-3, with D perhaps TRBD1 (6 bases). The CDR3 loop spans 18 amino acids. Germline V gene sequence: CDR1 SGHVS, CDR2 FNYEAQ. Trimming removed 6 bases at V and 2 bases at J, with 24 bases between. The CDR3 nucleotides read TGTGCCAGCAGTCCTGTAAAGAGGACAGCTCAACTCACAGATACGCAGTATTTT. The encoded protein is CASSPVKRTAQLTDTQYF.

A few counts support this clone. The gene calls are TRBV19 and TRBJ1-2; D call uncertain. Trimming removed 5 bases from V and 4 bases from J, with 8 bases in between. Germline V gene sequence: CDR1 LNHDA, CDR2 SQIVND (reference sequence). The CDR3 sequence is 12 residues long. The CDR3 bases are TGTGCCAGTAGTTTCACGGTCTATGGCTACACCTTC. Amino acid sequence: CASSFTVYGYTF.

The chain links TRBV27 to TRBJ1-6; tentatively, D is TRBD1 (5 bases). Germline V lookup: CDR1 MNHEY, CDR2 SMNVEV (reference sequence). The CDR3 has 15 residues. The ends were cut back, 3 bases at V and 8 bases at J, with 14 bases in the middle. CDR3 nucleotides: TGTGCCAGCAGTTTGGGCTCGCGGGGGGATTCACCCCTCCACTTT. It is translated as CASSLGSRGDSPLHF.

The V and J genes are TRBV5-1 and TRBJ2-2; the match to TRBD2 covers 13 bases. CDR3 length: 19 residues. Looked up from germline, CDR1 is SGHRS and CDR2 is YFSETQ. J was trimmed by 3 bases and V by 0 bases; bases with no gene match: 8. CDR3 nucleotides: TGCGCCAGCAGCTTGGTAGGTGCGGGACTAGCGGGACACACCGGGGAGCTGTTTTTT. Amino acids: CASSLVGAGLAGHTGELFF.

V usage is TRBV14 and J usage is TRBJ2-5; 7 bases agree with TRBD2. The germline V gene has CDR1 SGHDN and CDR2 FVKESK. J lost 5 bases, V lost 1 base, and 1 base had no gene match. The CDR3 loop spans 13 amino acids. CDR3 protein: CASSQAGRETQYF. The CDR3 DNA reads TGTGCCAGCAGCCAAGCCGGGAGGGAGACCCAGTACTTC.

This chain uses TRBV9 with TRBJ1-1; D is ambiguous. V shed 1 base and J shed 5 bases, with 12 bases lying between them. The CDR3 loop spans 14 amino acids. Germline CDR1 is SGDLS and CDR2 is YYNGEE. This CDR3 reads CASSVSAVLTEAFF. CDR3 coding DNA: TGTGCCAGCAGCGTATCAGCGGTGTTGACTGAAGCTTTCTTT. The full variable domain, completed using reference TRBV9 and TRBJ1-1, is DSGVTQTPKHLITATGQRVTLRCSPRSGDLSVYWYQQSLDQGLQFLIQYYNGEERAKGNILERFSAQQFPDLHSELNLSSLELGDSALYFCASSVSAVLTEAFFGQGTRLTVV.

This clone was detected a few times. The gene calls are TRBV5-1 and TRBJ2-1, with 11 nucleotides matching TRBD2. The germline V gene has CDR1 SGHRS and CDR2 YFSETQ. This CDR3 has 16 residues. Unmatched junction bases numbered 5, after V lost 1 base and J lost 5 bases. Here the CDR3 reads CASSLNLAGGNNEQFF. CDR3 sequence (DNA): TGCGCCAGCAGCTTGAATTTAGCGGGAGGGAACAATGAGCAGTTCTTC. The whole variable domain, filled in from reference TRBV5-1 and TRBJ2-1, reads KAGVTQTPRYLIKTRGQQVTLSCSPISGHRSVSWYQQTPGQGLQFLFEYFSETQRNKGNFPGRFSGRQFSNSRSEMNVSTLELGDSALYLCASSLNLAGGNNEQFFGPGTRLTVL.

As to this clone: Mismatch with germline at one junction end may stem from a read error. The chain has TRBV7-9 and TRBJ1-4; a weak D match, TRBD1 (5 bases). This CDR3 comprises 14 residues. Germline CDR1 and CDR2: SEHNR and FQNEAQ (reference sequence). The CDR3 loop reads CSSSPGGTNEKLFF. In DNA, the CDR3 is TGTTCCAGCAGCCCGGGGGGGACTAATGAAAAACTGTTTTTT.

In the case of this clone: At one of its ends the junction is not consistent with the germline gene, which may arise from a read error. This sample also contains other DNA sequences that code for the same CDR3. The chain has TRBV5-1 and TRBJ1-2; 10 nucleotides agree with TRBD1. In germline, CDR1 is SGHRS, CDR2 YFSETQ. This CDR3 is built from 16 residues. The CDR3 sequence: CASSLGRTGGVYGYTF. CDR3 nucleotides: TGCGCTAGCAGCTTGGGTAGGACAGGGGGTGTCTATGGCTACACCTTC.

Only a few counts were recorded for this clone. The V gene is TRBV4-1, the J gene TRBJ1-5; no clear D. CDR1 MGHRA and CDR2 YSYEKL come from the germline V gene. The CDR3 contains 16 residues. With 0 bases removed from V and 5 bases from J, the gap between germline ends came to 14 bases. The CDR3 loop is CASSQDFPERHQPQHF. CDR3 coding DNA: TGCGCCAGCAGCCAAGATTTTCCAGAGCGCCATCAGCCCCAGCATTTT.

This chain joins TRBV12-5 and TRBJ2-1; the match to TRBD2 covers 14 bases. V shed 6 bases and J 9 bases; nucleotides not matched to a gene: 16. From germline, CDR1 is LGHNT and CDR2 FRNRAP. There are 18 residues in the CDR3. CDR3: CASGPPLGTSGRGPEQFF. The CDR3 bases are TGTGCTAGTGGCCCTCCTCTTGGGACTAGCGGGAGAGGGCCTGAGCAGTTCTTC.

This chain connects TRBV7-9 to TRBJ1-1; unclear D gene. Deletions cut 1 base from V and 1 base from J, with 10 bases between. Germline V gene lookup returns CDR1 SEHNR and CDR2 FQNEAQ (reference sequence). The CDR3 consists of 15 residues. CDR3 region: CASSLGRVTNTEAFF. CDR3 nucleotide sequence: TGTGCCAGCAGCTTAGGACGGGTCACGAACACTGAAGCTTTCTTT.

J is TRBJ2-5 and V is TRBV19; D perhaps matches TRBD1 (5 bases). The germline V gene has CDR1 LNHDA and CDR2 SQIVND (reference sequence). With 5 bases removed from V and 2 bases from J, the gap between germline ends came to 27 bases. There are 19 residues in the CDR3. The CDR3 loop reads CASSLVLGSLQAPQETQYF. The CDR3 DNA sequence: TGTGCCAGTAGTCTCGTACTTGGGTCTCTACAGGCACCTCAAGAGACCCAGTACTTC.

The chain uses TRBV11-2 and TRBJ2-3; TRBD2 agrees at 7 bases. Trimming took 1 base from V and 2 from J; bases not matched to a gene: 3. CDR3 length equals 15 residues. CDR1 SGHAT and CDR2 FQNNGV come from the germline V gene. The CDR3 loop reads CASSLVAGVTDTQYF. The CDR3 nucleotides read TGTGCCAGCAGCTTAGTCGCGGGAGTCACAGATACGCAGTATTTT.

V is TRBV5-5 and J is TRBJ1-5, with 9 bases that match TRBD1. The CDR3 sequence is 16 residues long. V shed 5 bases, J shed 2 bases, and the junction held 8 bases outside the gene matches. Germline assignment: CDR1 SGHKS and CDR2 YYEKEE (reference sequence). The CDR3 nucleotides are TGTGCCAGCAGTTATACAGGGGGCGCGGGCAATCAGCCCCAGCATTTT. Its protein product is CASSYTGGAGNQPQHF.

The chain recombines TRBV9 with TRBJ1-2; 8 nucleotides match TRBD1. Germline V CDR1 and CDR2: SGDLS, YYNGEE. The V segment lost 3 bases and the J segment 4 bases; nucleotides outside the gene matches: 14. The CDR3 consists of 17 residues. The CDR3 sequence: CASSGGQWGQAIYGYTF. CDR3 nucleotide sequence: TGTGCCAGCAGCGGGGGGCAGTGGGGACAGGCCATCTATGGCTACACCTTC.

The chain recombines TRBV19 with TRBJ1-5; 7 bases align to TRBD1. The CDR3 loop spans 15 amino acids. V lost 5 bases, J lost 0 bases, and 4 bases stayed unmatched. Germline CDR1 is LNHDA and CDR2 is SQIVND (reference sequence). CDR3 sequence reads: CASSVGDSSNQPQHF. The CDR3 DNA reads as TGTGCCAGTAGTGTGGGGGACAGTAGCAATCAGCCCCAGCATTTT.

The chain's CDR3 is CASTLVEDYHNTGELFF. DNA for the CDR3: TGTGCCAGCACCCTAGTCGAGGACTACCATAACACCGGGGAGCTGTTTTTT. The V gene is TRBV6-4, the J gene TRBJ2-2, with D maybe TRBD2 (6 bases). The V and J ends lost 7 bases and 2 bases respectively, with 20 bases between them. There are 17 residues in the CDR3. In germline, CDR1 is MRHNA, CDR2 SNTAGT.

J is TRBJ2-3 and V is TRBV6-1, with 7 bases lining up with TRBD2. The CDR3 contains 14 residues. The germline CDR1 and CDR2 sequences are MNHNS and SASEGT. V lost 6 bases to trimming and J lost 1 base; unmatched junction nucleotides: 4. CDR3 DNA sequence: TGTGCCAGCAGCCTTACTAGCGGCACAGATACGCAGTATTTT. Protein product: CASSLTSGTDTQYF.

The rearrangement joins TRBV10-3 to TRBJ1-5; the D is unclear. Between the trimmed V and J ends, which lost 0 bases and 2 bases, there was a span of 14 bases. Germline CDR1 reads ENHRY; CDR2 reads SYGVKD. The CDR3 loop spans 17 amino acids. The CDR3 coding sequence is TGTGCCATCAGTGAGTCGGTGAGGGCTTGGGGCAATCAGCCCCAGCATTTT. Translating it yields CAISESVRAWGNQPQHF.

The chain joins TRBV7-2 to TRBJ2-7, with 7 bases lining up with TRBD1. CDR1 and CDR2 from the germline V gene are SGHTA and FQGNSA. This CDR3 comprises 13 residues. The J segment lost 7 bases and the V segment lost 1 base, leaving 4 bases of the junction unmatched. CDR3 coding DNA: TGTGCCAGCAGCTTAGGACAGGGTTTGGAGCAGTACTTC. Its protein product is CASSLGQGLEQYF.

This clone occurred a few times. This chain joins TRBV2 and TRBJ1-1; 8 bases line up with TRBD1. CDR1 and CDR2 (germline): SNHLY, FYNNEI. V gave up 7 bases and J gave up 5 bases; unmatched junction bases: 15. The CDR3 loop spans 16 amino acids. CDR3 residues: CASTPRTGTSGTEAFF. In nucleotides, the CDR3 is TGTGCCAGCACCCCGAGGACAGGGACATCGGGGACTGAAGCTTTCTTT.